The rows below give T cell receptor beta chains drawn from one sample of a study of siplizumab effects on memory and regulatory T cells. The protocol was immunoSEQ multiplex PCR, while the TCRdb copy is restricted to in-frame clones and leaves out a portion. This sample yields roughly 120,000 clones, of which roughly 94% are seen a single time; approximately 1.8% belongs to the top ten. Sequenced input: non-Treg CD4+ T cells sorted from blood. The receptors stem from a human donor in good health. CDR3s include the opening cysteine and the closing phenylalanine or tryptophan. A D gene is named only where the DNA matches it firmly. The size entry is marked missing in some rows and otherwise reads once, few, many or a size class.

CDR3: CASSTGLRDRVFF
DNA: TGTGCCAGCAGCACCGGGCTCCGGGACAGGGTGTTCTTC
V: TRBV7-9
D: TRBD1
size: few
J: TRBJ2-1

CDR3: CASSLVGDPTDTQYF
DNA: TGTGCCAGCAGCTTAGTTGGGGATCCCACAGATACGCAGTATTTT
V: TRBV7-6
D: .
size: .
J: TRBJ2-3

CDR3: CASSPRDSNQPQHF
DNA: TGTGCCAGCAGCCCCCGGGATAGCAATCAGCCCCAGCATTTT
V: TRBV5-8
D: .
size: .
J: TRBJ1-5

CDR3: CASRTGGLGTDTQYF
DNA: TGTGCCAGCAGGACGGGGGGGCTTGGCACAGATACGCAGTATTTT
V: TRBV6-5
D: TRBD2
size: .
J: TRBJ2-3

CDR3: CATTRDRNYGYTF
DNA: TGTGCCACAACCCGGGACAGGAACTATGGCTACACCTTC
V: TRBV28
D: TRBD1
size: .
J: TRBJ1-2

CDR3: CASSERGRSTEAFF
DNA: TGTGCCAGCAGTGAAAGGGGTAGGAGCACTGAAGCTTTCTTT
V: TRBV2
D: .
size: once
J: TRBJ1-1

CDR3: CASSPPGADTQYF
DNA: TGTGCCAGCAGCCCACCAGGGGCAGATACGCAGTATTTT
V: TRBV7-9
D: .
size: .
J: TRBJ2-3

CDR3: CASSWSGPFEDTQYF
DNA: TGTGCCAGTAGCTGGTCAGGGCCCTTTGAGGATACGCAGTATTTT
V: TRBV19
D: .
size: .
J: TRBJ2-3

CDR3: CASSSGLAGADNEQFF
DNA: TGTGCCAGCAGCTCCGGACTAGCGGGAGCGGACAATGAGCAGTTCTTC
V: TRBV7-3
D: TRBD2
size: .
J: TRBJ2-1

CDR3: CASSRDWNTEAFF
DNA: TGTGCTAGCAGCCGCGACTGGAACACTGAAGCTTTCTTT
V: TRBV7-7
D: .
size: .
J: TRBJ1-1

CDR3: CASSLALDRGMADTQYF
DNA: TGTGCCAGCAGCTTAGCTCTGGACAGGGGAATGGCAGATACGCAGTATTTT
V: TRBV7-9
D: TRBD1
size: .
J: TRBJ2-3

CDR3: CASRLFQGTEAFF
DNA: TGTGCCAGCAGATTGTTCCAGGGAACTGAAGCTTTCTTT
V: TRBV6-5
D: .
size: few
J: TRBJ1-1

CDR3: CASSLLASGNTIYF
DNA: TGTGCCAGCAGCCTGCTGGCCTCTGGAAACACCATATATTTT
V: TRBV5-8
D: .
size: .
J: TRBJ1-3

CDR3: CASSLRREASTDTQYF
DNA: TGTGCCAGCAGCTTGAGGCGGGAGGCAAGCACAGATACGCAGTATTTT
V: TRBV5-4
D: TRBD2
size: .
J: TRBJ2-3

CDR3: CASSAEVRGEQYF
DNA: TGTGCCAGCAGTGCAGAGGTGCGGGGCGAGCAGTACTTC
V: TRBV2
D: .
size: .
J: TRBJ2-7

CDR3: CASSPDQTNEKLFF
DNA: TGTGCCAGCTCACCGGACCAAACTAATGAAAAACTGTTTTTT
V: TRBV18
D: .
size: .
J: TRBJ1-4

CDR3: CASSPRGYQGGNTIYF
DNA: TGTGCCAGTAGTCCTAGGGGGTACCAAGGAGGAAACACCATATATTTT
V: TRBV19
D: .
size: .
J: TRBJ1-3

CDR3: CASRGRTTDTQYF
DNA: TGTGCCAGCAGAGGACGGACCACAGATACGCAGTATTTT
V: TRBV25-1
D: .
size: .
J: TRBJ2-3

CDR3: CASRLLAGAGDTQYF
DNA: TGTGCCAGCAGACTACTAGCGGGAGCAGGAGATACGCAGTATTTT
V: TRBV6-1
D: TRBD2
size: .
J: TRBJ2-3

CDR3: CASRVDRTQYF
DNA: TGTGCCAGCAGGGTGGATCGCACCCAGTACTTC
V: TRBV27
D: .
size: .
J: TRBJ2-5

CDR3: CASSSIAGGVTGELFF
DNA: TGTGCCAGCAGTTCCATAGCGGGAGGTGTCACCGGGGAGCTGTTTTTT
V: TRBV7-2
D: TRBD2
size: .
J: TRBJ2-2

CDR3: CASIRGQGNAGANVLTF
DNA: TGTGCCAGCATCCGGGGGCAGGGTAATGCTGGGGCCAACGTCCTGACTTTC
V: TRBV9
D: .
size: .
J: TRBJ2-6

CDR3: CASRRDRISSYEQYF
DNA: TGCGCCAGCAGGCGCGACAGGATCAGCTCCTACGAGCAGTACTTC
V: TRBV5-1
D: .
size: .
J: TRBJ2-7

CDR3: CASRGDRGYNEQFF
DNA: TGTGCCAGCAGGGGCGACAGGGGCTACAATGAGCAGTTCTTC
V: TRBV6-1
D: TRBD1
size: .
J: TRBJ2-1

CDR3: CASSTPYNEQFF
DNA: TGTGCCAGTAGTACACCCTACAATGAGCAGTTCTTC
V: TRBV19
D: .
size: .
J: TRBJ2-1

CDR3: CASSSAGGQETQYF
DNA: TGTGCCAGCAGCTCAGCGGGGGGTCAAGAGACCCAGTACTTC
V: TRBV5-5
D: TRBD2
size: once
J: TRBJ2-5

CDR3: CASRGGGTDTQYF
DNA: TGTGCCAGCCGAGGAGGGGGGACAGATACGCAGTATTTT
V: TRBV18
D: .
size: once
J: TRBJ2-3

CDR3: CASSRTDGYTF
DNA: TGTGCCAGCAGCCGGACAGATGGCTACACCTTC
V: TRBV7-9
D: .
size: once
J: TRBJ1-2

CDR3: CASSYGSSSYNEQFF
DNA: TGTGCCAGCAGTTACGGTAGTAGCTCCTACAATGAGCAGTTCTTC
V: TRBV6-5
D: .
size: .
J: TRBJ2-1

CDR3: CASTGSKPETQYF
DNA: TGTGCCAGTACGGGTTCAAAGCCAGAGACCCAGTACTTC
V: TRBV19
D: .
size: once
J: TRBJ2-5

CDR3: CASSWDYLEYEQYF
DNA: TGTGCCAGCAGCTGGGACTACCTAGAATACGAGCAGTACTTC
V: TRBV7-9
D: TRBD2
size: .
J: TRBJ2-7

CDR3: CASSQTQGLAEVSSYNEQFF
DNA: TGTGCCAGCAGCCAAACCCAGGGACTAGCGGAAGTGAGCTCCTACAATGAGCAGTTCTTC
V: TRBV4-2
D: TRBD2
size: .
J: TRBJ2-1

CDR3: CASSLGQGQETQYF
DNA: TGCGCCAGCAGCTTGGGACAGGGACAAGAGACCCAGTACTTC
V: TRBV5-1
D: TRBD1
size: .
J: TRBJ2-5

CDR3: CASSEGGFRGNTIYF
DNA: TGTGCCAGCAGTGAAGGAGGGTTTAGGGGAAACACCATATATTTT
V: TRBV25-1
D: .
size: .
J: TRBJ1-3

CDR3: CASSSLRTGTEAFF
DNA: TGTGCCAGCAGCTCCCTTCGGACAGGGACTGAAGCTTTCTTT
V: TRBV5-6
D: TRBD1
size: .
J: TRBJ1-1